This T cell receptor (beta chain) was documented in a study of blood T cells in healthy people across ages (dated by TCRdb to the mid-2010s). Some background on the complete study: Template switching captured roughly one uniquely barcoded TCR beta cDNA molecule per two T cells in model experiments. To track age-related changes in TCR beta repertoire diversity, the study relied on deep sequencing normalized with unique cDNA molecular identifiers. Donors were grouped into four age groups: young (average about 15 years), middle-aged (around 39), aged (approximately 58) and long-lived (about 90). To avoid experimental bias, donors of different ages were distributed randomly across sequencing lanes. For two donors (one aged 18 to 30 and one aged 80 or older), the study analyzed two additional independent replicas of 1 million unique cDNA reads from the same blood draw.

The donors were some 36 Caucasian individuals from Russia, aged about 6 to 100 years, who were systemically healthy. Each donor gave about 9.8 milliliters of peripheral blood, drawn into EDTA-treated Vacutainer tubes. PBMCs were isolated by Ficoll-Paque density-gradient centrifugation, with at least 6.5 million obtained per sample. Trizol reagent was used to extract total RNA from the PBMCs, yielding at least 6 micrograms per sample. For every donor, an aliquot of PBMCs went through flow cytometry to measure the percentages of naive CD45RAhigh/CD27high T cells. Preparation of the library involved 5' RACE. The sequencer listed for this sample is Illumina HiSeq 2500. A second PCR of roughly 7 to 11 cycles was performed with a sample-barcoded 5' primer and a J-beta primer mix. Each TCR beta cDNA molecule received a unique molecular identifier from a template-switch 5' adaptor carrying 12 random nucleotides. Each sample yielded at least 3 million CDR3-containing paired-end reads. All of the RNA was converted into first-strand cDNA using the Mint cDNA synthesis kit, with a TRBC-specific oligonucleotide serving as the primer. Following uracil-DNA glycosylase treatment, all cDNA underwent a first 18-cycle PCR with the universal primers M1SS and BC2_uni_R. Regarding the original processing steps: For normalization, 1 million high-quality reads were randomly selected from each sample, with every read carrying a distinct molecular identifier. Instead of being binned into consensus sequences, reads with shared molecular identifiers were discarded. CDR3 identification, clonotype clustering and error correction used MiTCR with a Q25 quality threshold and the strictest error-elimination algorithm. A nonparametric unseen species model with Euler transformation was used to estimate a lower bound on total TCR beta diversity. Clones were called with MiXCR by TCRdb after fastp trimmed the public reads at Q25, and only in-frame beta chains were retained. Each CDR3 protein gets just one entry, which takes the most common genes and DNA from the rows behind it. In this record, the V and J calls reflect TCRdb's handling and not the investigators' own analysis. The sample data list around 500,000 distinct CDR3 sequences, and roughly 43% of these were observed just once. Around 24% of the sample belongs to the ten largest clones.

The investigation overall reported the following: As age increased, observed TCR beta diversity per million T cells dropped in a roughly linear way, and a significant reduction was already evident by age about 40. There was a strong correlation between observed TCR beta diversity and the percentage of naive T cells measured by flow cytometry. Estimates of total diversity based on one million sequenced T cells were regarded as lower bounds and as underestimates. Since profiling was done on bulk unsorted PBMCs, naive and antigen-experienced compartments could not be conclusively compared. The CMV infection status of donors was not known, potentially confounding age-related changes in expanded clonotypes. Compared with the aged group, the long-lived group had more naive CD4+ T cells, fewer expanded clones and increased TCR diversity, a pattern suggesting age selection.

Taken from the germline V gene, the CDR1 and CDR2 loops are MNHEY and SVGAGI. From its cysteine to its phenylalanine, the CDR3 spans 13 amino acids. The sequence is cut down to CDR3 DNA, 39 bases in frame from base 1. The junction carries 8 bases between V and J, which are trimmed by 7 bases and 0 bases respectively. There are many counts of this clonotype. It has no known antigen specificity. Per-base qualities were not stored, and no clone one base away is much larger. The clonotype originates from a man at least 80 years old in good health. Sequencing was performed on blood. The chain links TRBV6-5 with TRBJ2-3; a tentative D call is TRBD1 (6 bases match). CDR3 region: CASTRGSTDTQYF. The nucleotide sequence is TGTGCCAGCACCAGGGGAAGCACAGATACGCAGTATTTT.